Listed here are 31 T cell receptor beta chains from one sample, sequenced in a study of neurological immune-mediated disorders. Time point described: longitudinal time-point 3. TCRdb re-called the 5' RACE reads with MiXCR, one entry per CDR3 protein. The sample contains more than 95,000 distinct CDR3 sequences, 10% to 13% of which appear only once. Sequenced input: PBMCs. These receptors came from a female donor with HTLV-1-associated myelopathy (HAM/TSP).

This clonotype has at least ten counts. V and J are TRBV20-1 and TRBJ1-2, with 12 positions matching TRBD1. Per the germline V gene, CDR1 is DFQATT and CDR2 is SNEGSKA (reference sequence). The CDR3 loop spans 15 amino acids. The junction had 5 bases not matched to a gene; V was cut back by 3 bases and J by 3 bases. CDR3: CSASPGTGGHYGYTF. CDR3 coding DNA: TGCAGTGCTAGTCCGGGGACAGGGGGCCACTATGGCTACACCTTC.

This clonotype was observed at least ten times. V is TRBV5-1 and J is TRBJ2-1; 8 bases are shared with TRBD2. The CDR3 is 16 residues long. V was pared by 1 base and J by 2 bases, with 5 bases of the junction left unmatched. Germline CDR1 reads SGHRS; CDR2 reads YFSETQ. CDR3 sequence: CASSLSRGGPYNEQFF. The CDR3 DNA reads TGCGCCAGCAGCTTGTCCCGGGGGGGCCCCTACAATGAGCAGTTCTTC.

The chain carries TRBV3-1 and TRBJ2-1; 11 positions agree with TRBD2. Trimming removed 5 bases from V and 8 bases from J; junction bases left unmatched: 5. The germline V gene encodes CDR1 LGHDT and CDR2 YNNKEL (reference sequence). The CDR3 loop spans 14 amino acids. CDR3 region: CASSNSGGAYEQFF. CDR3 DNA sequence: TGTGCCAGCAGCAATAGCGGGGGGGCATATGAGCAGTTCTTC.

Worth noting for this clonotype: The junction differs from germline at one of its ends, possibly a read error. The CDR3 loop is CASSASTSQGETRYF. CDR3 DNA sequence: TGTGCCAGCAGCGCCTCCACATCACAGGGGGAGACCCGGTACTTC. The chain has TRBV9 and TRBJ2-5, with TRBD1 matching 8 bases. Germline CDR1 reads SGDLS; CDR2 reads YYNGEE. The CDR3 length is 15 residues.

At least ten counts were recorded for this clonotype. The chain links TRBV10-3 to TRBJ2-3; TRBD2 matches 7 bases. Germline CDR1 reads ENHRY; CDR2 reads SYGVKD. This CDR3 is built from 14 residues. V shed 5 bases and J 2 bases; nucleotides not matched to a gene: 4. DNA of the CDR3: TGTGCCATCAGTTCGGGGGGTCTCACAGATACGCAGTATTTT. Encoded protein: CAISSGGLTDTQYF.

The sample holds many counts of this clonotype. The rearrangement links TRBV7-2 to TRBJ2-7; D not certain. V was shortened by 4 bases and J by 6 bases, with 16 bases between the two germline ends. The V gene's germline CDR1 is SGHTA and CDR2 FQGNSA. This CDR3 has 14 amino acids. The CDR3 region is CASSSPERPLEQYF. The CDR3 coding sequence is TGTGCCAGCAGCTCCCCAGAAAGGCCCCTCGAGCAGTACTTC.

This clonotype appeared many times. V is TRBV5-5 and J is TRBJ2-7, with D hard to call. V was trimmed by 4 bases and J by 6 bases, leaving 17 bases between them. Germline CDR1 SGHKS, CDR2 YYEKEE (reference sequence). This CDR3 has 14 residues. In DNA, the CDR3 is TGTGCCAGCAGCCCCGCGCCTACTCGTTCCGAGCAGTACTTC. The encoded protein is CASSPAPTRSEQYF.

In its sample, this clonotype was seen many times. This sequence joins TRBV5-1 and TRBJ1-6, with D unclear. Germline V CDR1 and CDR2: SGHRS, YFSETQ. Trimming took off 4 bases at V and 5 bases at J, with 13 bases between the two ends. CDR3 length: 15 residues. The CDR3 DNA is TGCGCCAGCAGCGCCGGCCCTCTAAATAATTCACCCCTCCACTTT. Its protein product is CASSAGPLNNSPLHF.

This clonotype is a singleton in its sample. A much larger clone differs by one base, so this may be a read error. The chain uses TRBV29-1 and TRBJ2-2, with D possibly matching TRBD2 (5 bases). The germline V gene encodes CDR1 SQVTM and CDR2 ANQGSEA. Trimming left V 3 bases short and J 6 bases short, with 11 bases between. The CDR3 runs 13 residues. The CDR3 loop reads CSVDGDNAGELFF. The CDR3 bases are TGCAGCGTTGACGGGGATAACGCCGGGGAGCTGTTTTTT.

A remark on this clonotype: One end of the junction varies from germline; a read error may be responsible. CDR3 region: CASSQDRSSSNEQYF. CDR3 nucleotides: TGCGCCAGCAGCCAAGATCGAAGCAGCTCCAACGAGCAGTACTTC. V usage is TRBV4-1 and J usage is TRBJ2-7, with no clear D. Germline CDR1 reads MGHRA; CDR2 reads YSYEKL. The CDR3 extends over 15 amino acids.

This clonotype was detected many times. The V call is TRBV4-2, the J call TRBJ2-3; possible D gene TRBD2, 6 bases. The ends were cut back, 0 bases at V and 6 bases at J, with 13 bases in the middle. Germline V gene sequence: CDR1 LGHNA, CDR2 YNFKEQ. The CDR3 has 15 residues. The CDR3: CASSQEVGGFDTQYF. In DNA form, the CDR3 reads TGTGCCAGCAGCCAAGAGGTCGGGGGATTTGATACGCAGTATTTT.

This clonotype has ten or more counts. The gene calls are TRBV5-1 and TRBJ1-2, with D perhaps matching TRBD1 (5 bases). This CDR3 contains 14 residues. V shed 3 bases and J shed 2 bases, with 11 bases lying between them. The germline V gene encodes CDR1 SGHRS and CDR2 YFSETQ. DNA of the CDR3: TGCGCCAGCAGCTCAGGACAAGCCAACTATGGCTACACCTTC. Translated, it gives CASSSGQANYGYTF.

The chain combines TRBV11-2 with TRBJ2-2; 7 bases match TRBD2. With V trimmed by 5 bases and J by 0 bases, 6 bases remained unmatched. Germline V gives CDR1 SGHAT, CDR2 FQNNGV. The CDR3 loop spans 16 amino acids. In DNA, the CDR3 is TGTGCCAGCAGCCTGCTCGGGACTACGAACACCGGGGAGCTGTTTTTT. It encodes CASSLLGTTNTGELFF.

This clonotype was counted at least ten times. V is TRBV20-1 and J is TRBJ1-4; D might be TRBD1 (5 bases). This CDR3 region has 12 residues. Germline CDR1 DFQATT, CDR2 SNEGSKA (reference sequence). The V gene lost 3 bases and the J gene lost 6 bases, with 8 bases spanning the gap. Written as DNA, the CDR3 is TGCAGTGCTAGCCGGGGGGATGAAAAACTGTTTTTT. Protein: CSASRGDEKLFF.

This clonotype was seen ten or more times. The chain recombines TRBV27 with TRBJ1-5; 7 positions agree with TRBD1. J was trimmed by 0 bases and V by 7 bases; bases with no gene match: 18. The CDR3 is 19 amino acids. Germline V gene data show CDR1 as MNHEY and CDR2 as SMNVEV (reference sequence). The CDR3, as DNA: TGTGCCAGCACCCTAGGGGCCACAGGGGAATCGGATAGCAATCAGCCCCAGCATTTT. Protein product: CASTLGATGESDSNQPQHF.

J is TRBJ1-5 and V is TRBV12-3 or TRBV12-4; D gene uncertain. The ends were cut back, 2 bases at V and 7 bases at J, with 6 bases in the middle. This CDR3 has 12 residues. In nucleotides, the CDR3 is TGTGCCAGCAGTTTATTGGAGCAGCCCCAGCATTTT. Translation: CASSLLEQPQHF.

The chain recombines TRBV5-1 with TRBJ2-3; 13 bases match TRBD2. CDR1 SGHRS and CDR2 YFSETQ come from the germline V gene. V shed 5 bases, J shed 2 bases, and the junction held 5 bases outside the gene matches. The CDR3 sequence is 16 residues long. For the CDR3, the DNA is TGCGCCAGCAGGACCGGGACTAGCGGGGCCACAGATACGCAGTATTTT. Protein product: CASRTGTSGATDTQYF.

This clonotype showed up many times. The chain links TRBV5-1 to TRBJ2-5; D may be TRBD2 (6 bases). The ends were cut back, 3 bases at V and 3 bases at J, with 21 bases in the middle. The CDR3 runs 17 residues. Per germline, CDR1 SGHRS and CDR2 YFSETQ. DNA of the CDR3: TGCGCCAGCAGCTCAGGGCCTCCCGGGGGTAATGAAGAGACCCAGTACTTC. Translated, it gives CASSSGPPGGNEETQYF.

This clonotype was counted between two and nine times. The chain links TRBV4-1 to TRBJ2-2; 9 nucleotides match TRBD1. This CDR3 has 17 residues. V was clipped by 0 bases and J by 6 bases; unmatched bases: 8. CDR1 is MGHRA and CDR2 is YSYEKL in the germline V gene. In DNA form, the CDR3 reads TGCGCCAGCAGCCAAGACGCCGGGACAGGGAGGGCCGGGGAGCTGTTTTTT. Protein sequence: CASSQDAGTGRAGELFF.

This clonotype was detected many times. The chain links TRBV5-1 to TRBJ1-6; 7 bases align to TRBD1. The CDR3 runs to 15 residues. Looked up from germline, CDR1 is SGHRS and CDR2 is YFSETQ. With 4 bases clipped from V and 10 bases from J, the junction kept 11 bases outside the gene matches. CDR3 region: CASSDPTGLKSPLHF. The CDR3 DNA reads TGCGCCAGCAGCGACCCGACAGGGTTGAAATCACCCCTCCACTTT.

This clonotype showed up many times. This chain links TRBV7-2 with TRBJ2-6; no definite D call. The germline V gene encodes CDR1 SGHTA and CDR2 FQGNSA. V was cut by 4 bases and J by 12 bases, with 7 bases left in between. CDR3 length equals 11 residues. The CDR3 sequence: CASSSQLVLTF. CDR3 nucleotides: TGTGCCAGCAGCTCACAGCTCGTCCTGACTTTC. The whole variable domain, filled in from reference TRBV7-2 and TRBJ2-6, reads GAGVSQSPSNKVTEKGKDVELRCDPISGHTALYWYRQSLGQGLEFLIYFQGNSAPDKSGLPSDRFSAERTGGSVSTLTIQRTQQEDSAVYLCASSSQLVLTFGAGSRLTVL.

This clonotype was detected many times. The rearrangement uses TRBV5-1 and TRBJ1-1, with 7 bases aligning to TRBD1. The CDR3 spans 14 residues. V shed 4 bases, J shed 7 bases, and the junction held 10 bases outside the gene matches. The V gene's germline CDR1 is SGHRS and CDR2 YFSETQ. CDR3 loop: CASSRVGTVSEAFF. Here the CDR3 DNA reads TGCGCCAGCAGCAGGGTTGGGACAGTTAGTGAAGCTTTCTTT.

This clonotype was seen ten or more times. In DNA, the CDR3 is TGCAGTGCTAGGTCGTCACAATATGGCTACACCTTC. Translation: CSARSSQYGYTF. This sequence joins TRBV20-1 and TRBJ1-2; D uncertain. The CDR3 has 12 residues. The germline V gene has CDR1 DFQATT and CDR2 SNEGSKA (reference sequence). V dropped 3 bases and J dropped 5 bases, with 10 bases sitting between them.

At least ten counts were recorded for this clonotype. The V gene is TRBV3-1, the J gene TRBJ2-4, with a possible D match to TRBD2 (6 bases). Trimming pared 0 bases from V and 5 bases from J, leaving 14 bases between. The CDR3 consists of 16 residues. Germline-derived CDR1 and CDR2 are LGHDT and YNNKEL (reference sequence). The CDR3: CASSQDIAGTQNIQYF. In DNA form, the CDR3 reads TGTGCCAGCAGCCAAGATATTGCGGGGACGCAAAACATTCAGTACTTC.

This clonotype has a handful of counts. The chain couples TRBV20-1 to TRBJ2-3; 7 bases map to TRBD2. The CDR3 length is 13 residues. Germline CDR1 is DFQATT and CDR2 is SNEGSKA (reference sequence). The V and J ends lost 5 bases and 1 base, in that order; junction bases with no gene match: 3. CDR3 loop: CSAASGGTDTQYF. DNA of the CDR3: TGCAGTGCTGCGAGCGGGGGCACAGATACGCAGTATTTT.

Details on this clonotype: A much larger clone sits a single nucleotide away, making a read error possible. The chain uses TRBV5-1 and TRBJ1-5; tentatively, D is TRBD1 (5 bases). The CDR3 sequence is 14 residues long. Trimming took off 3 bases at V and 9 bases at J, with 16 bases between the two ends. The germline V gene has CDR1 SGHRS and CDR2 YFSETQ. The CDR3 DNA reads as TGCGCCAGCAGCTGCCCGGGACTCCCGGGGCCCCAGCATTTT. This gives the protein CASSCPGLPGPQHF.

The CDR3: CASSLGAGPANEKLFF. The CDR3 region has the DNA TGTGCCAGCAGCTTGGGCGCAGGGCCGGCTAATGAAAAACTGTTTTTT. The genes are TRBV7-6 and TRBJ1-4; possible D gene TRBD1, 5 bases. Trimming took off 3 bases at V and 3 bases at J, with 14 bases between the two ends. Germline V gene data show CDR1 as SGHVS and CDR2 as FNYEAQ. The CDR3 sequence is 16 residues long.

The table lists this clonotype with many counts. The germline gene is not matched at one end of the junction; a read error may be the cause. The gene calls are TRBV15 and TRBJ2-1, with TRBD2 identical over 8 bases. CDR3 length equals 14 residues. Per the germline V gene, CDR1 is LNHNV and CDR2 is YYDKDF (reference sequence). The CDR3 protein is CATSGGPSIDEQFF. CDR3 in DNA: TGTGCTACCAGCGGGGGCCCCAGTATTGATGAGCAGTTCTTC.

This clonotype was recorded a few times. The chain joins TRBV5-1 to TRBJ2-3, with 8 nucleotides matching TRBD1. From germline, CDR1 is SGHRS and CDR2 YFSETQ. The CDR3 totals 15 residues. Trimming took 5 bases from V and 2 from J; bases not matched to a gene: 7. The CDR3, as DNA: TGCGCCAGCAGATCTCAGGGGGCCCCCACAGATACGCAGTATTTT. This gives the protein CASRSQGAPTDTQYF.

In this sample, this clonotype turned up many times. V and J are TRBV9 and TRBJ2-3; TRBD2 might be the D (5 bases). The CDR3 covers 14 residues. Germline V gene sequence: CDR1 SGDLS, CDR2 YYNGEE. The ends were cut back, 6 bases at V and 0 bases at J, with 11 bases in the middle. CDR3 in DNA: TGTGCCAGCAACCTACGGGGTAGCACAGATACGCAGTATTTT. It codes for CASNLRGSTDTQYF. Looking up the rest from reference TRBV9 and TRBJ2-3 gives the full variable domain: DSGVTQTPKHLITATGQRVTLRCSPRSGDLSVYWYQQSLDQGLQFLIQYYNGEERAKGNILERFSAQQFPDLHSELNLSSLELGDSALYFCASNLRGSTDTQYFGPGTRLTVL.

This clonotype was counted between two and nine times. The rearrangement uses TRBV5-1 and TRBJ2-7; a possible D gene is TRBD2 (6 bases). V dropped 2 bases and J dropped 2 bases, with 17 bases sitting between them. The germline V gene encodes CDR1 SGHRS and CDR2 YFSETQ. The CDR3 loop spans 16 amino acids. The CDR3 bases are TGCGCCAGCAGCTTTCTTGCGGGACGAAATGCCTACGAGCAGTACTTC. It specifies CASSFLAGRNAYEQYF. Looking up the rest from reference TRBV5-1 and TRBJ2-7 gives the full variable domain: KAGVTQTPRYLIKTRGQQVTLSCSPISGHRSVSWYQQTPGQGLQFLFEYFSETQRNKGNFPGRFSGRQFSNSRSEMNVSTLELGDSALYLCASSFLAGRNAYEQYFGPGTRLTVT.